This T cell receptor beta chain was identified during a study of T cell responses to AZD1222 COVID-19 vaccine. General study points: There were mostly white British donors and more females than males, and clonal diversity was possibly underestimated. Spike as a whole was targeted by vaccine-associated CD4 TCRs, dominant at 160-218 and 743-854. The reported proportion of spike-specific TCRs targeting unmutated variant regions was nearly half.

TCRdb's table, derived via immunoSEQ multiplex PCR, lists solely in-frame clones and lacks some. The sample has 75,000 to 85,000 clones, 65% to 80% seen once. Comments on this clone: What it recognizes is unknown.

The sequence was collected from an adult who received the MenACWY meningococcal vaccine as a control. This specimen was peripheral blood, taken 28 days after the second dose of the MenACWY control vaccine.

CDR3 nucleotides: TGTGCCAGCAGCGCAGGGAGACTAGCGTCAGATACGCAGTATTTT. Amino acids: CASSAGRLASDTQYF. V gene TRBV9 combines with J gene TRBJ2-3; TRBD2 agrees at 8 bases. CDR1 is SGDLS, CDR2 YYNGEE, per germline. The CDR3 is 15 residues long. V lost 3 bases and J lost 4; bases outside the gene matches: 7. Variable domain in full (rest from reference TRBV9 and TRBJ2-3): DSGVTQTPKHLITATGQRVTLRCSPRSGDLSVYWYQQSLDQGLQFLIQYYNGEERAKGNILERFSAQQFPDLHSELNLSSLELGDSALYFCASSAGRLASDTQYFGPGTRLTVL.